This TCR beta chain comes out of a study of regulatory dendritic cells for organ transplantation. Study-wide results and limits: Regulatory dendritic cells appeared to expand memory CD8+ clones less than mature ones. Between individuals, the alloreactive memory CD8+ T cell pool differed considerably. Naive CD4+ and CD8+ repertoires were highly diverse; memory CD8+ was most oligoclonal.

A note on this clone: Its specificity is not known.

Sorted subsets were CFSE-labeled and cultured approximately 5 days with allogeneic dendritic cells. FACS sorted CD4+ or CD8+ T cells into CD45RA+ naive and CD45RO+ memory. CDR3 length equals 14 residues. Germline CDR1 is MNHNS and CDR2 is SASEGT. The germline V and J ends were trimmed by 3 bases and 1 base, with 10 bases remaining between them. Profiling relied on immunoSEQ multiplex PCR, and the TCRdb table lists in-frame clones only, not all of them. The sample gives around 20,000 clones, 75% to 90% of which show up once; around 0.68% is in the top ten. This sequence joins TRBV6-1 and TRBJ2-7; perhaps TRBD2 as D (5 bases). Sequenced material: naive CD4+ T cells from blood cultured with regulatory dendritic cells. Noted subset: CD45RA+ naive T cells. This TCR was recovered from a human donor in good health. The CDR3 coding sequence is TGTGCCAGCAGTGAGAGGGCCCGGTCCTACGAGCAGTACTTC. Translated, it gives CASSERARSYEQYF.